Listed below are T cell receptor beta chains from one sample, sequenced in a study of technical replicates of blood from a handful of donors. Generated by immunoSEQ multiplex PCR, the TCRdb table keeps only in-frame clones and is missing some. The sample holds 70,000 to 85,000 clones; 92% are singletons and the top ten take around 0.3%. Sequenced material: T cells isolated from PBMCs. The receptors originated from a human donor in good health. Each CDR3 is given with its conserved first and last residue. Fields, in order: clone size, D gene, V gene, J gene, CDR3 protein, CDR3 DNA. D genes are given only for firm matches. Where a row states a size, it is once, few, many or the class of an expanded clone; other rows omit it.

NA	NA	TRBV10-3	TRBJ1-4	CASATVFNEKLFF	TGTGCCTCAGCAACAGTCTTTAATGAAAAACTGTTTTTT
NA	TRBD2	TRBV9	TRBJ2-1	CASSVERGTSGYNEQFF	TGTGCCAGCAGCGTAGAGAGAGGGACTAGCGGATACAATGAGCAGTTCTTC
NA	TRBD1	TRBV6-5	TRBJ1-5	CASSTTGRPDQPQHF	TGTGCCAGCAGTACGACAGGGCGGCCCGATCAGCCCCAGCATTTT
NA	NA	TRBV11-2	TRBJ2-1	CASSFDLTLYNEQFF	TGTGCCAGCAGCTTCGACTTGACCCTCTACAATGAGCAGTTCTTC
NA	TRBD2	TRBV5-4	TRBJ2-2	CASSSRLAGSVRELFF	TGTGCCAGCAGCTCCAGGCTAGCGGGTAGCGTCCGGGAGCTGTTTTTT
NA	NA	TRBV15	TRBJ2-7	CATRDSRAVRQYF	TGTGCCACCAGGGACAGTCGGGCGGTGAGGCAGTACTTC
once	TRBD1	TRBV27	TRBJ1-4	CASSPTGVWDEKLFF	TGTGCCAGCAGTCCAACAGGGGTTTGGGATGAAAAACTGTTTTTT
NA	NA	TRBV30	TRBJ1-6	CAWSGPGLTNSPLHF	TGTGCCTGGAGTGGGCCGGGACTTACAAATTCACCCCTCCACTTT
NA	NA	TRBV5-1	TRBJ2-1	CASSLAAGFDTYNEQFF	TGCGCCAGCAGCTTGGCCGCAGGATTTGATACCTACAATGAGCAGTTCTTC
NA	TRBD1	TRBV7-9	TRBJ2-7	CASSYGRRDRPLSYEQYF	TGTGCCAGCAGCTACGGACGCCGGGACAGACCCCTCTCCTACGAGCAGTACTTC
few	TRBD1	TRBV27	TRBJ2-7	CASSLRGRGYRGEQYF	TGTGCCAGCAGTTTAAGGGGCAGGGGGTACAGGGGCGAGCAGTACTTC
NA	TRBD1	TRBV7-6	TRBJ1-5	CASSLGTGTFWSNQPQHF	TGTGCCAGCAGCCTCGGGACAGGGACATTTTGGAGCAATCAGCCCCAGCATTTT
NA	NA	TRBV7-8	TRBJ2-1	CASSPGVAVYNEQFF	TGTGCCAGCAGCCCCGGGGTAGCGGTATACAATGAGCAGTTCTTC
NA	TRBD2	TRBV6-6	TRBJ2-7	CASSNSGTYEQYF	TGTGCCAGCAGTAATAGCGGGACCTACGAGCAGTACTTC
NA	NA	TRBV18	TRBJ1-3	CASSTSIIGGNTIYF	TGTGCCAGCTCAACATCAATAATTGGTGGAAACACCATATATTTT
NA	TRBD2	TRBV10-1	TRBJ2-3	CASSLTSSSDTQYF	TGCGCCAGCAGCTTGACTAGCAGTTCGGATACGCAGTATTTT
NA	NA	TRBV13	TRBJ1-5	CASSLGQGSQPQHF	TGTGCCAGCAGCTTAGGACAGGGCAGTCAGCCCCAGCATTTT
once	NA	TRBV28	TRBJ1-2	CASNFMGPGRSYGYTF	TGTGCCAGCAACTTCATGGGGCCAGGGCGGAGTTATGGCTACACCTTC
few	NA	TRBV11-2	TRBJ1-6	CASSLIRVSPLHF	TGTGCCAGCAGCTTAATCAGGGTTTCACCCCTCCACTTT
NA	NA	TRBV4-1	TRBJ2-1	CASSQDQLYNEQFF	TGCGCCAGCAGCCAAGATCAACTTTACAATGAGCAGTTCTTC
NA	TRBD1	TRBV19	TRBJ2-6	CASSKGLGTGSSGANVLTF	TGTGCCAGTAGTAAGGGGTTAGGGACAGGGAGCTCTGGGGCCAACGTCCTGACTTTC
NA	TRBD2	TRBV5-1	TRBJ2-7	CASSFTQDKREGYEQYF	TGCGCCAGCAGCTTCACCCAAGACAAGCGGGAGGGCTACGAGCAGTACTTC